The clone carrying this TCR beta chain has only a few counts. Its cognate antigen is unknown. This CDR3 is built from 14 residues. After removal of 5 bases from V and 1 base from J, the junction contained 6 bases not matched to a gene. The source of the sample is a study of cytomegalovirus exposure and HLA in healthy donors. General study findings and limits: Some segments of the V type, notably TRBV6-2 and TRBV6-3, were excluded as indistinguishable. TCR beta chains associated with HLA were, in a later analysis, more clonally expanded than equally common others. Analyses of presence/absence relied on an assumption of roughly uniform sequencing depth across donors.

PCR amplification relied on 60 Vbeta primers (plus 13 Jbeta primers). Sequenced by immunoSEQ multiplex PCR; TCRdb stores in-frame clones only, minus some. The sample shows tens of thousands of clones, around 70% of them seen only once. The sequence was obtained from a woman aged 50 to 60 in good health and CMV-seropositive. The sequencing input was PBMCs. The gene calls are TRBV5-3 and TRBJ2-7; 7 nucleotides match TRBD1. Being an ORF, TRBV5-3 has a function that is uncertain. CDR3 nucleotides: TGTGCCAGAAGTTCCAGACAGGGTTCCTACGAGCAGTACTTC. It translates to CARSSRQGSYEQYF.